These 14 T cell receptor beta chains came from one sample sequenced in a study of cytomegalovirus exposure and HLA in healthy donors. The PCR ran on 60 Vbeta and 13 Jbeta primers. The table came from immunoSEQ multiplex PCR; TCRdb's copy has only in-frame clones and leaves some out. The repertoire holds fewer than 350,000 clones, with about 90% as singletons. Sequencing used PBMCs. These receptors originate from a woman aged 18-29 years in good health and CMV-seronegative.

CDR3 loop: CSVGRTGSPTDTQYF. The CDR3 bases are TGCAGCGTTGGACGGACAGGGAGCCCCACAGATACGCAGTATTTT. This rearrangement joins TRBV29-1 to TRBJ2-3; 8 positions match TRBD1. Germline CDR1 and CDR2: SQVTM and ANQGSEA. This CDR3 is 15 amino acids long. Trimming cost V 4 bases and J 2 bases; bases outside gene matches: 8.

This rearrangement joins TRBV27 to TRBJ1-2; D is ambiguous. The length of the CDR3 is 14 residues. CDR1 and CDR2 from the germline V gene are MNHEY and SMNVEV (reference sequence). Trimming removed 5 bases at V and 4 bases at J, with 14 bases between. CDR3 protein: CASSLSGGPYGYTF. The CDR3 DNA sequence: TGTGCCAGCAGTCTGTCTGGAGGTCCCTATGGCTACACCTTC.

The rearrangement uses TRBV15 and TRBJ1-1, with D hard to call. The V end lost 0 bases, the J end lost 5 bases, and 7 bases lay between the germline ends. The CDR3 runs to 13 residues. The germline V gene encodes CDR1 LNHNV and CDR2 YYDKDF (reference sequence). In nucleotides, the CDR3 is TGTGCCACCAGCAGAGACAGATTTACTGAAGCTTTCTTT. It specifies CATSRDRFTEAFF.

As to this clone: Other DNA sequences within the sample encode an identical CDR3. The genes are TRBV4-1 and TRBJ1-5; no reliable D call. Trimming removed 6 bases from V and 1 base from J, with 16 bases in between. Germline CDR1 and CDR2: MGHRA and YSYEKL. CDR3 length: 16 residues. CDR3 DNA sequence: TGCGCCAGCAGTCTCAGTCACGATTTCAGCAATCAGCCCCAGCATTTT. Translated: CASSLSHDFSNQPQHF.

This sequence joins TRBV27 and TRBJ2-7, with 9 bases that match TRBD1. V shed 5 bases, J shed 0 bases, and the junction held 2 bases outside the gene matches. The CDR3 covers 14 residues. The germline V gene has CDR1 MNHEY and CDR2 SMNVEV (reference sequence). CDR3 nucleotide sequence: TGTGCCAGCAGTGGGACAGGGAGCTCCTACGAGCAGTACTTC. Translated: CASSGTGSSYEQYF.

The gene calls are TRBV9 and TRBJ1-1; no clear D gene. With 8 bases removed from V and 1 base from J, the gap between germline ends came to 15 bases. The CDR3 has 14 residues. Germline CDR1 and CDR2: SGDLS and YYNGEE. As DNA, the CDR3 is TGTGCCAGTGGAGGCAGCACTTCGAACACTGAAGCTTTCTTT. Residues: CASGGSTSNTEAFF.

V usage is TRBV6-6 and J usage is TRBJ1-5; 7 bases are shared with TRBD1. V gave up 0 bases and J gave up 5 bases; unmatched junction bases: 7. Looked up from germline, CDR1 is MNHNY and CDR2 is SVGAGI (reference sequence). The CDR3 extends over 16 amino acids. CDR3 in DNA: TGTGCCAGCAGTTACTCGGGACAGAAAACAGATCAGCCCCAGCATTTT. It is translated as CASSYSGQKTDQPQHF.

Comments on this clone: Other DNA sequences in the sample encode the same CDR3. The V and J genes are TRBV7-8 and TRBJ2-1; 7 bases line up with TRBD2. This CDR3 is built from 19 residues. The germline V gene encodes CDR1 SGHVS and CDR2 FQNEAQ. The V and J ends lost 4 bases and 5 bases, in that order; junction bases with no gene match: 20. The DNA of the CDR3 is TGTGCCAGCAGCTCCGGTCGTTCAGGAGCGGGGCCAGCCCACAATGAGCAGTTCTTC. Protein: CASSSGRSGAGPAHNEQFF.

The chain has TRBV4-1 and TRBJ1-5; D might be TRBD1 (6 bases). Germline V CDR1 and CDR2: MGHRA, YSYEKL. This CDR3 is 19 amino acids long. The germline V and J ends were trimmed by 1 base and 0 bases, with 19 bases remaining between them. CDR3 sequence (DNA): TGCGCCAGCAGCCAAGGGAGAGCCTTACAAGGGGGTAGCAATCAGCCCCAGCATTTT. It yields the protein CASSQGRALQGGSNQPQHF.

V and J are TRBV13 and TRBJ2-1; 9 bases match TRBD1. The CDR3 runs to 18 residues. Trimming at V came to 0 bases and at J to 0 bases, leaving 6 bases not matched to a gene. The V gene's germline CDR1 is PRHDT and CDR2 FYEKMQ (reference sequence). CDR3 protein: CASSLGVTGGSSYNEQFF. The CDR3 DNA reads as TGTGCCAGCAGCTTAGGCGTGACAGGGGGAAGCTCCTACAATGAGCAGTTCTTC.

This sequence joins TRBV6-4 and TRBJ1-4; the D gene is possibly TRBD1 (5 bases). Germline V lookup: CDR1 MRHNA, CDR2 SNTAGT. The CDR3 length is 14 residues. Deletions cut 2 bases from V and 8 bases from J, with 12 bases between. The CDR3 DNA follows: TGTGCCAGCAGTGACGGGGCAGGATCCGAAAAACTGTTTTTT. Translated: CASSDGAGSEKLFF.

This clone appeared a single time. The chain employs TRBV29-1 and TRBJ2-3, with D perhaps matching TRBD1 (5 bases). V lost 7 bases, J lost 2 bases, and 13 bases lay in between. The CDR3 is 13 residues long. Germline V CDR1 and CDR2: SQVTM, ANQGSEA. In DNA form, the CDR3 reads TGCAGCGGGGGCACACGCCACACAGATACGCAGTATTTT. Its protein is CSGGTRHTDTQYF.

The V and J genes are TRBV7-2 and TRBJ1-5; TRBD1 matches at 7 bases. The CDR3 is made up of 15 amino acids. CDR1 is SGHTA, CDR2 FQGNSA, per germline. Germline trimming cut 6 bases from V and 2 bases from J; bases unmatched to any gene: 7. CDR3 DNA sequence: TGTGCCAGCAGTCCGAACAGGGGAGGCAATCAGCCCCAGCATTTT. Its protein product is CASSPNRGGNQPQHF.

This clone was seen only a few times. V and J are TRBV5-1 and TRBJ2-3; D not certain. Germline V gene lookup returns CDR1 SGHRS and CDR2 YFSETQ. The CDR3 sequence is 14 residues long. V dropped 0 bases and J dropped 7 bases, with 12 bases sitting between them. The CDR3 reads CASSLESGANTQYF. The CDR3, as DNA: TGCGCCAGCAGCTTGGAATCCGGAGCCAATACGCAGTATTTT.